This entry describes one TCR beta chain. This sample was taken from a study of CD8 T cells in ankylosing spondylitis. Germline CDR1 reads SGHKS; CDR2 reads YYEKEE (reference sequence). Trimming removed 5 bases at V and 4 bases at J, with 8 bases between. The CDR3 totals 12 residues. TCRdb used MiXCR to reprocess the 5' RACE reads, holding one entry per CDR3 protein. The table records 150,000 to 200,000 distinct CDR3 sequences, roughly 18% of them present only once. Material for sequencing was blood, either unsorted or a sorted T cell fraction (not recorded which). The chain uses TRBV5-5 and TRBJ2-3, with no clear D. The TCR sequence derives from a male donor under 30 with ankylosing spondylitis or in good health (not recorded which). The CDR3 nucleotides read TGTGCCAGCAGTCCCCACCCAGATACGCAGTATTTT. Residues: CASSPHPDTQYF.